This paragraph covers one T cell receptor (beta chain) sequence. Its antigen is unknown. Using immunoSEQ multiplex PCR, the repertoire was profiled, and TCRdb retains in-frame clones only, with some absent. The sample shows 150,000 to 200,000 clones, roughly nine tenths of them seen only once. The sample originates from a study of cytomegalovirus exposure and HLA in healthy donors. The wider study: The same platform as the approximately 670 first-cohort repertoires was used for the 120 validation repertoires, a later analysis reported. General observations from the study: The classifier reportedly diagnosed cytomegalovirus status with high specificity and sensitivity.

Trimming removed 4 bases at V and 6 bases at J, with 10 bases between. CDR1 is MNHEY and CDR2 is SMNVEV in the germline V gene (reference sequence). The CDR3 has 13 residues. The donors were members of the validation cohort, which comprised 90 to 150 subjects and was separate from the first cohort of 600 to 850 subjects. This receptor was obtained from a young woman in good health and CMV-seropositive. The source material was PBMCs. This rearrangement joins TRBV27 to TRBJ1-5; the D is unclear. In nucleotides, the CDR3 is TGTGCCAGCAGTTGGGAGGTCGGTCAGCCCCAGCATTTT. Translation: CASSWEVGQPQHF.